Listed here are 11 T cell receptor beta chains from one sample, sequenced in a study of blood T cell repertoires in COVID-19. Profiled with immunoSEQ multiplex PCR; TCRdb holds only in-frame clones, not every one. Of around 250,000 clones in the sample, under 85% are singletons; the top ten hold 1.5% to 2%. Sample: peripheral blood. Receptors were obtained from a man between 25 and 39 years old who had recovered from COVID-19.

This clone came up once. The genes are TRBV25-1 and TRBJ2-7; the D is unclear. Germline V gene data show CDR1 as MGHDK and CDR2 as SYGVNS. Trimming took off 4 bases at V and 1 base at J, with 14 bases between the two ends. This CDR3 has 15 amino acids. CDR3 amino acids: CASSAKTRWSYEQYF. The CDR3 nucleotides are TGTGCCAGCAGTGCAAAGACACGGTGGTCCTACGAGCAGTACTTC.

This chain connects TRBV5-6 to TRBJ2-1; possible D gene TRBD2, 6 bases. The germline V gene has CDR1 SGHDT and CDR2 YYEEEE. This CDR3 is built from 16 residues. The V end was cut by 4 bases, the J end by 9 bases, with 23 bases between. The CDR3 is CASSLTERAYRPEQFF. In DNA form, the CDR3 reads TGTGCCAGCAGCCTTACGGAGCGGGCTTATCGCCCTGAGCAGTTCTTC.

The chain joins TRBV4-1 to TRBJ2-2; maybe TRBD2 (7 bases). The germline gives CDR1 MGHRA, CDR2 YSYEKL. There are 16 residues in the CDR3. V dropped 3 bases and J dropped 4 bases, with 15 bases sitting between them. For the CDR3, the DNA is TGCGCCAGCAGCCACCCGGGACTACAGGGCACCGGGGAGCTGTTTTTT. It specifies CASSHPGLQGTGELFF.

The rearrangement links TRBV6-5 to TRBJ2-5, with unresolved D. The CDR3 is 14 residues long. From germline, CDR1 is MNHEY and CDR2 SVGAGI. Trimming took 5 bases from V and 4 from J, leaving 14 bases between them. CDR3 nucleotides: TGTGCCAGCAGTCCCCTCCCTGGGCGAGAGACCCAGTACTTC. Amino acid sequence: CASSPLPGRETQYF.

The gene calls are TRBV2 and TRBJ2-1, with D tentatively TRBD1 (6 bases). Germline V gene lookup returns CDR1 SNHLY and CDR2 FYNNEI. Trimming stripped 5 bases from V and 0 bases from J, with 11 bases between. The CDR3 runs to 15 residues. The CDR3 loop is CASSSDRSSYNEQFF. The CDR3, as DNA: TGTGCCAGCAGTTCCGACAGGAGCTCCTACAATGAGCAGTTCTTC.

This clone was seen a single time. The gene calls are TRBV7-2 and TRBJ1-1; unclear D gene. Trimming pared 5 bases from V and 1 base from J, leaving 8 bases between. CDR3 length: 13 residues. Germline values: CDR1 SGHTA, CDR2 FQGNSA. The DNA of the CDR3 is TGTGCCAGCAGCCCCGGCGGGAACACTGAAGCTTTCTTT. This sequence encodes CASSPGGNTEAFF.

This chain connects TRBV6-4 to TRBJ2-3; possible D gene TRBD2, 5 bases. The V and J ends lost 6 bases and 7 bases respectively, with 26 bases between them. The CDR3 covers 17 residues. Per the germline V gene, CDR1 is MRHNA and CDR2 is SNTAGT. This chain's CDR3 is CASRPPLTRKRMYTQYF. The CDR3 coding sequence is TGTGCCAGCAGGCCACCCCTAACTAGGAAAAGAATGTATACGCAGTATTTT.

This sequence joins TRBV23-1 and TRBJ1-4, with D perhaps matching TRBD1 (5 bases). TRBV23-1 is an ORF; its function is uncertain. This CDR3 contains 15 residues. V gave up 8 bases and J gave up 6 bases, with 19 bases separating them. CDR3: CASGGSGPVHEKLFF. In nucleotides, the CDR3 is TGCGCCAGCGGGGGGTCGGGGCCTGTACATGAAAAACTGTTTTTT.

The rearrangement links TRBV12-5 to TRBJ2-1; D is unresolved. This CDR3 is 11 amino acids long. Germline V CDR1 and CDR2: LGHNT, FRNRAP. The V end lost 3 bases, the J end lost 9 bases, and 6 bases lay between the germline ends. In nucleotides, the CDR3 is TGTGCTAGTGGTTTACAAGTTGAGCAGTTCTTC. It translates to CASGLQVEQFF.

This clone was seen just once. The chain is built from TRBV7-8 and TRBJ1-6; D gene unclear. The germline V and J ends were trimmed by 2 bases and 0 bases, with 5 bases remaining between them. Germline CDR1 is SGHVS and CDR2 is FQNEAQ. This CDR3 has 15 residues. CDR3 residues: CASSLRSSYNSPLHF. The CDR3 nucleotides are TGTGCCAGCAGCTTACGCAGCTCCTATAATTCACCCCTCCACTTT. Variable domain in full (rest from reference TRBV7-8 and TRBJ1-6): GAGVSQSPRYKVAKRGQDVALRCDPISGHVSLFWYQQALGQGPEFLTYFQNEAQLDKSGLPSDRFFAERPEGSVSTLKIQRTQQEDSAVYLCASSLRSSYNSPLHFGNGTRLTVT.

The chain recombines TRBV5-4 with TRBJ1-1, with a possible D match to TRBD1 (6 bases). The CDR3 contains 12 residues. V was pared by 3 bases and J by 5 bases, with 8 bases between. Germline V CDR1 and CDR2: SGHNT, YYREEE (reference sequence). This chain's CDR3 is CASSSGQTEAFF. For the CDR3, the DNA is TGTGCCAGCAGCTCCGGACAGACTGAAGCTTTCTTT.